The T cell receptor (beta chain) described here comes from a study of regulatory T cells in long-lasting Graves disease. This clonotype was recorded at least ten times. The authors built TCR beta libraries using iRepertoire HTBI primers and Arm-PCR of CDR3 regions. TCRdb re-derived calls from the multiplex PCR reads in MiXCR, one entry per CDR3 protein. The table lists over 500,000 distinct CDR3 sequences, roughly 15% of them singletons. Time point described: newly diagnosed GD, antithyroid drugs for less than 3 months. PBMC-derived RNA was used for the TCR library. J gave up 4 bases and V 4 bases, and 5 bases lay outside the gene matches. The CDR3 spans 16 residues. The germline V gene encodes CDR1 MNHEY and CDR2 SMNVEV (reference sequence). The sample also formed part of further work on T cells in Graves' hyperthyroidism and ophthalmopathy. That investigation notes: A first-round RT-PCR of the TCR CDR3 used the HTBI primer set.

The specimen was peripheral blood mononuclear cells (PBMCs), collected at new diagnosis, from a patient treated with antithyroid drugs. This clonotype originated in a woman in her 30s with Graves disease. This chain links TRBV27 with TRBJ2-2, with 11 bases fitting TRBD2. This CDR3 is CASSSTSGSRTGELFF. In DNA, the CDR3 is TGTGCCAGCAGTTCCACTAGCGGGAGTCGCACCGGGGAGCTGTTTTTT.